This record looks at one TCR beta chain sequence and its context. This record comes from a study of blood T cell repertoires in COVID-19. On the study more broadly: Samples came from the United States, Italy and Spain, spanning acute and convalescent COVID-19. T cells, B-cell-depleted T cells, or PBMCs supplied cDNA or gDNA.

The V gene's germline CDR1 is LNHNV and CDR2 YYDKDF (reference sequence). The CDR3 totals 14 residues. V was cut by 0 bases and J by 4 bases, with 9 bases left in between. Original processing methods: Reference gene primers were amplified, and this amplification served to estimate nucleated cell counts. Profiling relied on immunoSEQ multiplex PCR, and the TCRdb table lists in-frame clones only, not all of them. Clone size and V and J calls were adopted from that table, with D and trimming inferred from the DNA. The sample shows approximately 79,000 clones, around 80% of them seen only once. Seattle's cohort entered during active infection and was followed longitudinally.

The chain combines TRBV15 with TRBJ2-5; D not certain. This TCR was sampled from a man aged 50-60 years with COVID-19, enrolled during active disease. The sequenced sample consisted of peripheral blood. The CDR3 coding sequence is TGTGCCACCAGCAGAGATGGAGTGGGAGAGACCCAGTACTTC. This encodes CATSRDGVGETQYF.